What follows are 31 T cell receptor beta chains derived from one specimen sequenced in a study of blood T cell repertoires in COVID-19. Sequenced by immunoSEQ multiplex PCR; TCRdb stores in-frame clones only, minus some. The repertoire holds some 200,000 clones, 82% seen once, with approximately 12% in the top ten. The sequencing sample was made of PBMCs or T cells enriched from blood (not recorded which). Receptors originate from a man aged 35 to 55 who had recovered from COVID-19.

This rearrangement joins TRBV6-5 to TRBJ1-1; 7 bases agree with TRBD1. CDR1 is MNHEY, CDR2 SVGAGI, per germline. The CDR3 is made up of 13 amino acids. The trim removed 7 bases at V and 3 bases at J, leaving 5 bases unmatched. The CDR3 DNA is TGTGCCAGCACCCCGACAGGGTACACTGAAGCTTTCTTT. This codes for CASTPTGYTEAFF.

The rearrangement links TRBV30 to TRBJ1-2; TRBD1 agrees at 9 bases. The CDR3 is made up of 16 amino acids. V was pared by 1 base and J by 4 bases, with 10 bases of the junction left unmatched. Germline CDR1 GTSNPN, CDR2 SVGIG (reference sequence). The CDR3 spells CAWSDMGTGHPYGYTF. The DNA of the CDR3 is TGTGCCTGGAGTGATATGGGGACAGGGCACCCCTATGGCTACACCTTC.

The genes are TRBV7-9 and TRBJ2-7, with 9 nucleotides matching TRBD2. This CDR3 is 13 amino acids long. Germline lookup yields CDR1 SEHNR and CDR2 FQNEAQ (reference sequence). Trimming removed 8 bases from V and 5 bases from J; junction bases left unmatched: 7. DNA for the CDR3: TGTGCCAGCTTAGGCGGGAGGGGGGACGAGCAGTACTTC. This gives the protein CASLGGRGDEQYF.

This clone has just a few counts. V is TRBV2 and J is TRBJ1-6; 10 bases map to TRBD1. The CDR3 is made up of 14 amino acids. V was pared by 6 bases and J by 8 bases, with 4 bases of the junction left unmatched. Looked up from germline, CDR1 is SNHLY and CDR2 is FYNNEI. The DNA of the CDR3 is TGTGCCAGCAGCCCGACAGGGGGCTATTCACCCCTCCACTTT. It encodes CASSPTGGYSPLHF.

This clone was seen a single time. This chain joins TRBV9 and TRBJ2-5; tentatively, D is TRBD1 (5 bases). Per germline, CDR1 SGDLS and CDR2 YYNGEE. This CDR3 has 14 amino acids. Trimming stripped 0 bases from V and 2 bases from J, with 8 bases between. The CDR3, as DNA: TGTGCCAGCAGCGTAGATTCAGGGCAAGAGACCCAGTACTTC. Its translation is CASSVDSGQETQYF.

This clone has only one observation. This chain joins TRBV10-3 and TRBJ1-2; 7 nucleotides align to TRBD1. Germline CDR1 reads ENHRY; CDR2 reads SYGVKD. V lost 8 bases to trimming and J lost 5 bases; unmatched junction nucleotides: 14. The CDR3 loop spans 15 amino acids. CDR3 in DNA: TGTGCCATCTTGACAGGGCCGGACCCCCTTTATGGCTACACCTTC. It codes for CAILTGPDPLYGYTF.

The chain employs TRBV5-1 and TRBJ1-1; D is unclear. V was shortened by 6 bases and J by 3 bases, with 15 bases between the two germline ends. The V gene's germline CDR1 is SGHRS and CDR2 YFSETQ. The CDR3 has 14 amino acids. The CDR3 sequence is CASKVDGEYTEAFF. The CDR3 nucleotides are TGCGCCAGCAAGGTAGATGGGGAGTACACTGAAGCTTTCTTT.

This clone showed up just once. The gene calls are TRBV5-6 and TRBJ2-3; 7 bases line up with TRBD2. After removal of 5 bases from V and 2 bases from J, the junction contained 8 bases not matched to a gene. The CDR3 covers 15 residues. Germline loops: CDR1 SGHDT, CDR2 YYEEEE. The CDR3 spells CASSLSGRLTDTQYF. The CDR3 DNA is TGTGCCAGCAGTCTCTCCGGGAGGCTCACAGATACGCAGTATTTT.

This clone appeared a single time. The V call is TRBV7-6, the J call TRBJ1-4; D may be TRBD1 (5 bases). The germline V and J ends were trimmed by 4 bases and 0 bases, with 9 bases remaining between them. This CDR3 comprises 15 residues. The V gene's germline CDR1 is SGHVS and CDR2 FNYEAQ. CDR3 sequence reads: CASSSGPATNEKLFF. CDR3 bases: TGTGCCAGCAGCTCAGGGCCTGCAACTAATGAAAAACTGTTTTTT.

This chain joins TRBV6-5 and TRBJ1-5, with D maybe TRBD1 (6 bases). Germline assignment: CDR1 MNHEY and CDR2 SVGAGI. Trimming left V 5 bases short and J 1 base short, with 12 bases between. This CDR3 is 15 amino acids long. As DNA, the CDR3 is TGTGCCAGCAGTAGAAACAGGGAGAGCAATCAGCCCCAGCATTTT. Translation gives CASSRNRESNQPQHF.

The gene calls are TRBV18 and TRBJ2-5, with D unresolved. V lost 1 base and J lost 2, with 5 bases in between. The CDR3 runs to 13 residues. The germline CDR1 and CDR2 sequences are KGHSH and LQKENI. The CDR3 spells CASSPRQQETQYF. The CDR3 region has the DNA TGTGCCAGCTCACCACGGCAACAAGAGACCCAGTACTTC.

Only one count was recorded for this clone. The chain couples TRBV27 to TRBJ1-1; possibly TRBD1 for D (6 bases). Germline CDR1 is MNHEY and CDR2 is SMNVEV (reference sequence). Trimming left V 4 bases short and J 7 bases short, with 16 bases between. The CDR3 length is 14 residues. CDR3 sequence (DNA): TGTGCCAGCAGTTGGGCAGGGGTTGGGAGTGAAGCTTTCTTT. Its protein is CASSWAGVGSEAFF.

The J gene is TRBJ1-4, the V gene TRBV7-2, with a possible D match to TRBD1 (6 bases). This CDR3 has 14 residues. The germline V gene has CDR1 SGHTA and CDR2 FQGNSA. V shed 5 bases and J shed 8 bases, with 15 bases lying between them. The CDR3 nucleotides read TGTGCCAGCAGCGCCCGCCAGGGGCGGGAAAAACTGTTTTTT. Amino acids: CASSARQGREKLFF.

The CDR3 nucleotides read TGCGCCAGCAGCCAAGACCCCTCGGGGAGCTCTGGAAACACCATATATTTT. It translates to CASSQDPSGSSGNTIYF. The chain employs TRBV4-3 and TRBJ1-3; D gene unclear. Germline loops: CDR1 LGHNA, CDR2 YSLEER. Trimming pared 0 bases from V and 0 bases from J, leaving 12 bases between. The CDR3 is 17 amino acids.

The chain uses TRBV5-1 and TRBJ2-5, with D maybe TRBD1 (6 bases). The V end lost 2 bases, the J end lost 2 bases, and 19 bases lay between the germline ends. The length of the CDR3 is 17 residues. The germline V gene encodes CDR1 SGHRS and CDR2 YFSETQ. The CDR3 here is CASSFPWQGSGQETQYF. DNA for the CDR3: TGCGCCAGCAGCTTTCCGTGGCAGGGGAGCGGTCAAGAGACCCAGTACTTC.

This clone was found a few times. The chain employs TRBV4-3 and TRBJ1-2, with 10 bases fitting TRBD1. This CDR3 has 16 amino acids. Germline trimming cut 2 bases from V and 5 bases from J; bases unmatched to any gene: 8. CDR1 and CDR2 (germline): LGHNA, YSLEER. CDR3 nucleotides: TGCGCCAGCAGCCAATTCCGGGACAGGGGAGAATATGGCTACACCTTC. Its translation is CASSQFRDRGEYGYTF.

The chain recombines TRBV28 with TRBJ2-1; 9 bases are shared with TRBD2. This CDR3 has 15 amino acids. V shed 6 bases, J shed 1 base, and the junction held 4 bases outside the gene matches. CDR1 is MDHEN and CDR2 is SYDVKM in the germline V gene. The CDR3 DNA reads TGTGCCAGCAGCCTTACTAGCGGGTCCTACAATGAGCAGTTCTTC. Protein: CASSLTSGSYNEQFF.

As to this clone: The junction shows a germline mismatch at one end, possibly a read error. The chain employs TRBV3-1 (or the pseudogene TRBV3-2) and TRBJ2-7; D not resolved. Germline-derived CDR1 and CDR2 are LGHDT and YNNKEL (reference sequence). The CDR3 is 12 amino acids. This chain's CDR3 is CASSQDPGPLRF. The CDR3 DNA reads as TGTGCCAGCAGCCAAGATCCCGGTCCTCTGCGCTTC.

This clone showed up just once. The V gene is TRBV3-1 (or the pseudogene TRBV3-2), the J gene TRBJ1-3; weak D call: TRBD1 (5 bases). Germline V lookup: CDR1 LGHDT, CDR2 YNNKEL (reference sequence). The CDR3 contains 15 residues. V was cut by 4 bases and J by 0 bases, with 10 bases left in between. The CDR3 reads CASSPGWSSGNTIYF. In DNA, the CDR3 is TGTGCCAGCAGCCCAGGGTGGAGCTCTGGAAACACCATATATTTT.

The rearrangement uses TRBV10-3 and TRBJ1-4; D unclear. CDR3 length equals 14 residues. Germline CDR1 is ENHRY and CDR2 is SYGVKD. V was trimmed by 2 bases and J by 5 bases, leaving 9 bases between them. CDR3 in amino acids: CAISEGRPNEKLFF. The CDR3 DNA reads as TGTGCCATCAGTGAGGGGAGGCCAAATGAAAAACTGTTTTTT.

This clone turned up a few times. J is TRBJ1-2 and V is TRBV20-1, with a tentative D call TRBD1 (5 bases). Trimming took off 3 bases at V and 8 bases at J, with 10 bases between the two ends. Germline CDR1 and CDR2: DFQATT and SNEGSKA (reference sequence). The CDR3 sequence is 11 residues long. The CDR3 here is CSASTGTGYTF. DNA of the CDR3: TGCAGTGCTAGCACAGGCACAGGCTACACCTTC.

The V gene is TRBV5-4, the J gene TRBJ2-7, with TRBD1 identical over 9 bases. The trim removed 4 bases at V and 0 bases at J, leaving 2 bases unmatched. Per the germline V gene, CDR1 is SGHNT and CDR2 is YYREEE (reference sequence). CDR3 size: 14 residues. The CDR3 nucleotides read TGTGCCAGCAGCGGGACAGGGAGCTCCTACGAGCAGTACTTC. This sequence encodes CASSGTGSSYEQYF. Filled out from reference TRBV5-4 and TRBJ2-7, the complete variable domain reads ETGVTQSPTHLIKTRGQQVTLRCSSQSGHNTVSWYQQALGQGPQFIFQYYREEENGRGNFPPRFSGLQFPNYSSELNVNALELDDSALYLCASSGTGSSYEQYFGPGTRLTVT.

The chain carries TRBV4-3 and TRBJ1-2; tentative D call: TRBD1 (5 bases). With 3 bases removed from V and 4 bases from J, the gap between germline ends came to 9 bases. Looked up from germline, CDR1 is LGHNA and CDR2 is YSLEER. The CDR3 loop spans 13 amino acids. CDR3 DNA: TGCGCCAGCAGCCAGGACACGGGCTATGGCTACACCTTC. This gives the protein CASSQDTGYGYTF.

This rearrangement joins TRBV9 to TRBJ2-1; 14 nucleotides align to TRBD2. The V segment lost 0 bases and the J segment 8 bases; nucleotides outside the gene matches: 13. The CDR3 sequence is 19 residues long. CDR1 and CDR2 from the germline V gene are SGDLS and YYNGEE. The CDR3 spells CASSVGLAGGGPFLDEQFF. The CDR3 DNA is TGTGCCAGCAGCGTAGGACTAGCGGGAGGGGGCCCCTTCTTGGATGAGCAGTTCTTC. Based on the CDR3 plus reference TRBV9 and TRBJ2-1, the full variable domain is DSGVTQTPKHLITATGQRVTLRCSPRSGDLSVYWYQQSLDQGLQFLIQYYNGEERAKGNILERFSAQQFPDLHSELNLSSLELGDSALYFCASSVGLAGGGPFLDEQFFGPGTRLTVL.

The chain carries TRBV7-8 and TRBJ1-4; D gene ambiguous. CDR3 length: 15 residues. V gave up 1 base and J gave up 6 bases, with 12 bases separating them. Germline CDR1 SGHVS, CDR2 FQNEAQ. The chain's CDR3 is CASSLVGGGYEKLFF. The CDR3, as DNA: TGTGCCAGCAGCTTAGTCGGTGGCGGATATGAAAAACTGTTTTTT.

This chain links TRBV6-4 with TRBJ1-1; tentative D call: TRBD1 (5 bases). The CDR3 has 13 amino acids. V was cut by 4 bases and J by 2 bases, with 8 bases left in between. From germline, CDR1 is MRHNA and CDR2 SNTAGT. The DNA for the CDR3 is TGTGCCAGCAGTGTTCAGGGTAACACTGAAGCTTTCTTT. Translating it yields CASSVQGNTEAFF.

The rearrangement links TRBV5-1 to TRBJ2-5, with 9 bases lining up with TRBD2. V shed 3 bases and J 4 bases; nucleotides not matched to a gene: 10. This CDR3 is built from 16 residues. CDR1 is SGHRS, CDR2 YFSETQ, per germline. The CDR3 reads CASSSMTSGTGETQYF. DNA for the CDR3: TGCGCCAGCAGCTCCATGACTAGCGGCACCGGAGAGACCCAGTACTTC. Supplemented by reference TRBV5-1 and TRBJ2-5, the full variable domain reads KAGVTQTPRYLIKTRGQQVTLSCSPISGHRSVSWYQQTPGQGLQFLFEYFSETQRNKGNFPGRFSGRQFSNSRSEMNVSTLELGDSALYLCASSSMTSGTGETQYFGPGTRLLVL.

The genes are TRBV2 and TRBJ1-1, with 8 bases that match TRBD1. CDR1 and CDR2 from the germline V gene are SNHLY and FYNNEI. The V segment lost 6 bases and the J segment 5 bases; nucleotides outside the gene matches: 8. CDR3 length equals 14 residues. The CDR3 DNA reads TGTGCCAGCAGGACGGACAGGGTAGGAACTGAAGCTTTCTTT. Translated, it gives CASRTDRVGTEAFF.

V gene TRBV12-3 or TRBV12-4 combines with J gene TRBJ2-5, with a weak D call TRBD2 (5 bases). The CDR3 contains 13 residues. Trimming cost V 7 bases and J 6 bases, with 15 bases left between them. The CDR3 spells CASTYEGVKTQYF. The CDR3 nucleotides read TGTGCCAGCACCTACGAGGGTGTGAAGACCCAGTACTTC.

The CDR3 reads CASSYARSGANVLTF. CDR3 nucleotides: TGTGCCAGCAGTTACGCGCGCTCTGGGGCCAACGTCCTGACTTTC. This chain links TRBV6-5 with TRBJ2-6, with D unclear. The V gene's germline CDR1 is MNHEY and CDR2 SVGAGI. V lost 2 bases to trimming and J lost 0 bases, with 5 bases between them. The CDR3 is 15 amino acids.

The CDR3 DNA is TGTGCCAGCAGCAAAACTCCCACCCGGGATTGGACAGGGAACTCCTACGAGCAGTACGTC. Its translation: CASSKTPTRDWTGNSYEQYV. The chain recombines TRBV21-1 with TRBJ2-7; TRBD1 was called by the table and not checked on the DNA. TRBV21-1 is flagged as a pseudogene. The CDR3 runs 20 residues.